These T cell receptor beta chains were read from a single sample in a study of blood T cell repertoires in COVID-19. Produced via immunoSEQ multiplex PCR; TCRdb's table is partial and in-frame only. Seen here are roughly 350,000 clones, more than 75% observed once, and the top ten hold around 9.3%. The sequenced sample consisted of peripheral blood. The receptor source for this set is a woman in her thirties with COVID-19, enrolled during active disease. Each CDR3 is given with its conserved first and last residue. D genes are given only for firm matches. Size tells how often a clone was seen (once, few, many) or the class of an expanded clone, and some rows leave it out.

d_call: TRBD1
v_call: TRBV30
cdr3_length: 13
clone_size: .
j_call: TRBJ1-2
cdr3_nt: TGTGCCTGGAGTGCTGACAGGGTTAATGGCTACACCTTC
cdr3_aa: CAWSADRVNGYTF

d_call: .
v_call: TRBV28
cdr3_length: 18
clone_size: .
j_call: TRBJ2-1
cdr3_nt: TGTGCCAGCAGTTTAGCCTCCTTTTTCGGCGGACTTAACAATGAGCAGTTCTTC
cdr3_aa: CASSLASFFGGLNNEQFF

d_call: .
v_call: TRBV30
cdr3_length: 13
clone_size: few
j_call: TRBJ1-4
cdr3_nt: TGTGCCTGGAGCCTCCAGGGGTGGGAAAAACTGTTTTTT
cdr3_aa: CAWSLQGWEKLFF

d_call: .
v_call: TRBV7-9
cdr3_length: 15
clone_size: few
j_call: TRBJ1-5
cdr3_nt: TGTGCCAGCAGCCCTTCGGGGGGTAGCAATCAGCCCCAGCATTTT
cdr3_aa: CASSPSGGSNQPQHF

d_call: TRBD2
v_call: TRBV6-5
cdr3_length: 15
clone_size: .
j_call: TRBJ2-2
cdr3_nt: TGTGCCAGCAGTCCCGTGCGGGAGGGTAACGGGGAGCTGTTTTTT
cdr3_aa: CASSPVREGNGELFF

d_call: .
v_call: TRBV6-2/TRBV6-3
cdr3_length: 12
clone_size: .
j_call: TRBJ2-7
cdr3_nt: TGTGCCAGCAGTTCCCAGACCTACGAGCAGTACTTC
cdr3_aa: CASSSQTYEQYF

d_call: .
v_call: TRBV7-2
cdr3_length: 15
clone_size: .
j_call: TRBJ2-7
cdr3_nt: TGTGCCAGCAGCCCCCGGGTAGCGCCCTCCTACGAGCAGTACTTC
cdr3_aa: CASSPRVAPSYEQYF

d_call: TRBD2
v_call: TRBV10-3
cdr3_length: 17
clone_size: .
j_call: TRBJ2-1
cdr3_nt: TGTGCCATCAGTGACCCAGCGGGAGGGCCATCATACAATGAGCAGTTCTTC
cdr3_aa: CAISDPAGGPSYNEQFF

d_call: .
v_call: TRBV28
cdr3_length: 17
clone_size: .
j_call: TRBJ2-7
cdr3_nt: TGTGCCAGCAGGGCCGCGCGGTGGGGCGATAGCTCCTACGAGCAGTACTTC
cdr3_aa: CASRAARWGDSSYEQYF

d_call: .
v_call: TRBV5-6
cdr3_length: 17
clone_size: .
j_call: TRBJ2-7
cdr3_nt: TGTGCCAGCAGCCCACTCTTCTCTAGCGCCCTCATCTACGAGCAGTACTTC
cdr3_aa: CASSPLFSSALIYEQYF

d_call: .
v_call: TRBV4-3
cdr3_length: 15
clone_size: .
j_call: TRBJ2-7
cdr3_nt: TGCGCCAGCAGCCAAGAACGCTCTAGCAGACACGAGCAGTACTTC
cdr3_aa: CASSQERSSRHEQYF

d_call: TRBD1
v_call: TRBV24-1
cdr3_length: 17
clone_size: .
j_call: TRBJ2-3
cdr3_nt: TGTGCCACCAGTGACCCTGAACAGGGGCTAAGCACAGATACGCAGTATTTT
cdr3_aa: CATSDPEQGLSTDTQYF

d_call: .
v_call: TRBV18
cdr3_length: 15
clone_size: .
j_call: TRBJ1-5
cdr3_nt: TGTGCCAGCTCACCCCAAGGGAGGAGCAATCAGCCCCAGCATTTT
cdr3_aa: CASSPQGRSNQPQHF

d_call: .
v_call: TRBV6-6
cdr3_length: 17
clone_size: .
j_call: TRBJ2-4
cdr3_nt: TGTGCCAGCAGTCCCGGCCGGGGACAAATAGACAGAAACATTCAGTACTTC
cdr3_aa: CASSPGRGQIDRNIQYF

d_call: .
v_call: TRBV9
cdr3_length: 14
clone_size: few
j_call: TRBJ2-1
cdr3_nt: TGTGCCAGCAGCGTAGGCGGGAACCCCAGGGAGCAGTTCTTC
cdr3_aa: CASSVGGNPREQFF

d_call: .
v_call: TRBV15
cdr3_length: 17
clone_size: .
j_call: TRBJ2-3
cdr3_nt: TGTGCCACCAGCAGAGATGAGTGGCAGACAAGCACAGATACGCAGTATTTT
cdr3_aa: CATSRDEWQTSTDTQYF

d_call: .
v_call: TRBV5-8
cdr3_length: 14
clone_size: .
j_call: TRBJ1-1
cdr3_nt: TGTGCCAGCAGCCGATACAGGTCGAACACTGAAGCTTTCTTT
cdr3_aa: CASSRYRSNTEAFF

d_call: TRBD2
v_call: TRBV2
cdr3_length: 15
clone_size: .
j_call: TRBJ2-7
cdr3_nt: TGTGCCAGCATATTAGAGGCGGGAGGGCCTGAGAAGCAGTACTTC
cdr3_aa: CASILEAGGPEKQYF

d_call: .
v_call: TRBV7-9
cdr3_length: 14
clone_size: .
j_call: TRBJ2-5
cdr3_nt: TGTGCCAGCAGCTTACTAGCTACTCAAGAGACCCAGTACTTC
cdr3_aa: CASSLLATQETQYF

d_call: .
v_call: TRBV9
cdr3_length: 12
clone_size: many
j_call: TRBJ1-2
cdr3_nt: TGTGCCAGCAGCGTAGTCCCAGGGGAAGACACCTTC
cdr3_aa: CASSVVPGEDTF

d_call: TRBD2
v_call: TRBV13
cdr3_length: 15
clone_size: .
j_call: TRBJ2-1
cdr3_nt: TGTGCCAGCAGCTTAGTGGCGGGAGGGTCTGATGAGCAGTTCTTC
cdr3_aa: CASSLVAGGSDEQFF

d_call: .
v_call: TRBV9
cdr3_length: 14
clone_size: .
j_call: TRBJ2-5
cdr3_nt: TGTGCCAGCAGCGTAGGGACATCAGGGGAGACCCAGTACTTC
cdr3_aa: CASSVGTSGETQYF

d_call: TRBD1
v_call: TRBV30
cdr3_length: 15
clone_size: .
j_call: TRBJ2-4
cdr3_nt: TGTGCCTGGTCCCCCCCCGGGACAGGGGGCGGCATTCAGTACTTC
cdr3_aa: CAWSPPGTGGGIQYF

d_call: .
v_call: TRBV11-2
cdr3_length: 16
clone_size: .
j_call: TRBJ2-3
cdr3_nt: TGTGCCAGCAGCTTAGTGGGACACGCTAGCACAGATACGCAGTATTTT
cdr3_aa: CASSLVGHASTDTQYF

d_call: TRBD1
v_call: TRBV7-3
cdr3_length: 14
clone_size: .
j_call: TRBJ2-1
cdr3_nt: TGTGCCAGCAGCCCCGGACAGGGAGGCAATGAGCAGTTCTTC
cdr3_aa: CASSPGQGGNEQFF

d_call: TRBD2
v_call: TRBV5-4
cdr3_length: 15
clone_size: .
j_call: TRBJ2-1
cdr3_nt: TGTGCCAGCAGCCTGACTAGCGGAGATTACAATGAGCAGTTCTTC
cdr3_aa: CASSLTSGDYNEQFF

d_call: TRBD2
v_call: TRBV2
cdr3_length: 14
clone_size: .
j_call: TRBJ2-2
cdr3_nt: TGTGCCAGCACGAGCGGGAAGTTCTCCGGGGAGCTGTTTTTT
cdr3_aa: CASTSGKFSGELFF

d_call: TRBD2
v_call: TRBV2
cdr3_length: 15
clone_size: once
j_call: TRBJ2-1
cdr3_nt: TGTGCCAGCAGAGATAGCGGGAGGGCCGGCGATGAGCAGTTCTTC
cdr3_aa: CASRDSGRAGDEQFF

d_call: TRBD1
v_call: TRBV27
cdr3_length: 17
clone_size: .
j_call: TRBJ1-2
cdr3_nt: TGTGCCAGCAGTCTATCGGGACAGGAAGGAAGGTACTATGGCTACACCTTC
cdr3_aa: CASSLSGQEGRYYGYTF

d_call: .
v_call: TRBV19
cdr3_length: 16
clone_size: .
j_call: TRBJ2-7
cdr3_nt: TGTGCCAGTAGCCCGGCTCTCGGGGTAGGGCTCTACGAGCAGTACTTC
cdr3_aa: CASSPALGVGLYEQYF

d_call: .
v_call: TRBV5-1
cdr3_length: 14
clone_size: .
j_call: TRBJ1-4
cdr3_nt: TGCGCCAGCAGCTTGAGTTCAAAGAGGGAAAAACTGTTTTTT
cdr3_aa: CASSLSSKREKLFF

d_call: .
v_call: TRBV19
cdr3_length: 14
clone_size: .
j_call: TRBJ2-5
cdr3_nt: TGTGCCAGTAGCCACCCCCAGGGAAAAGAGACCCAGTACTTC
cdr3_aa: CASSHPQGKETQYF

d_call: TRBD2
v_call: TRBV7-2
cdr3_length: 16
clone_size: .
j_call: TRBJ2-3
cdr3_nt: TGTGCCAGCAGCGTTAGACTAGCGGTCGGGAGAAATACGCAGTATTTT
cdr3_aa: CASSVRLAVGRNTQYF

d_call: .
v_call: TRBV2
cdr3_length: 13
clone_size: once
j_call: TRBJ1-1
cdr3_nt: TGTGCCAGCAGCCAAGACAGAAACACTGAAGCTTTCTTT
cdr3_aa: CASSQDRNTEAFF

d_call: .
v_call: TRBV12-5
cdr3_length: 12
clone_size: few
j_call: TRBJ2-1
cdr3_nt: TGTGCTAGTGGAATACAGGGAAATGAGCAGTTCTTC
cdr3_aa: CASGIQGNEQFF

d_call: TRBD1
v_call: TRBV19
cdr3_length: 17
clone_size: .
j_call: TRBJ2-3
cdr3_nt: TGTGCCAGTAGTATAGTTGGCAGGGGGCGCCGTACAGATACGCAGTATTTT
cdr3_aa: CASSIVGRGRRTDTQYF

d_call: TRBD2
v_call: TRBV24-1
cdr3_length: 17
clone_size: once
j_call: TRBJ2-2
cdr3_nt: TGTGCCACAAGTAGCGCTAGCGGGAAAGGTGACACCGGGGAGCTGTTTTTT
cdr3_aa: CATSSASGKGDTGELFF

d_call: TRBD1
v_call: TRBV7-3
cdr3_length: 16
clone_size: few
j_call: TRBJ2-1
cdr3_nt: TGTGCCAGCAGCTTAACCCGGGACAGGGGGAACAATGAGCAGTTCTTC
cdr3_aa: CASSLTRDRGNNEQFF

d_call: TRBD1
v_call: TRBV5-4
cdr3_length: 15
clone_size: once
j_call: TRBJ1-1
cdr3_nt: TGTGCCAGCAGCAAAGACAGGGGGCGGCGGACTGAAGCTTTCTTT
cdr3_aa: CASSKDRGRRTEAFF

d_call: .
v_call: TRBV6-5
cdr3_length: 14
clone_size: .
j_call: TRBJ1-5
cdr3_nt: TGTGCCAGCAGCCCCACAGGGTATGATCAGCCCCAGCATTTT
cdr3_aa: CASSPTGYDQPQHF

d_call: TRBD2
v_call: TRBV29-1
cdr3_length: 17
clone_size: .
j_call: TRBJ2-2
cdr3_nt: TGCAGCGTTCCCTCCGGAGGGAGCGGGACGAACACCGGGGAGCTGTTTTTT
cdr3_aa: CSVPSGGSGTNTGELFF

d_call: .
v_call: TRBV11-2
cdr3_length: 15
clone_size: .
j_call: TRBJ2-7
cdr3_nt: TGTGCCAGCAGCTTAGGATACCGGGAGCCCTACGAGCAGTACTTC
cdr3_aa: CASSLGYREPYEQYF

d_call: TRBD2
v_call: TRBV19
cdr3_length: 14
clone_size: .
j_call: TRBJ2-7
cdr3_nt: TGTGCCAGTAGTATAGCGGGAGGAGTATACGAGCAGTACTTC
cdr3_aa: CASSIAGGVYEQYF

d_call: TRBD2
v_call: TRBV28
cdr3_length: 15
clone_size: .
j_call: TRBJ2-1
cdr3_nt: TGTGCCAGCAACGGACTAGCGGGAGGCGGGTATGAGCAGTTCTTC
cdr3_aa: CASNGLAGGGYEQFF

d_call: .
v_call: TRBV12-3/TRBV12-4
cdr3_length: 13
clone_size: .
j_call: TRBJ2-5
cdr3_nt: TGTGCCAGCAATAACCTAGGGGGAGAGACCCAGTACTTC
cdr3_aa: CASNNLGGETQYF